These T cell receptor beta chains were read from a single sample in a study of cytomegalovirus exposure and HLA in healthy donors. Here immunoSEQ multiplex PCR was the method, and the copy in TCRdb shows in-frame clones only, minus some. The sample shows about 150,000 clones, around 84% of them seen only once. The specimen was PBMCs. The receptors originated from a woman aged 40 to 49 in good health and CMV-seropositive. CDR3s include the opening cysteine and the closing phenylalanine or tryptophan. D genes are given only for firm matches. Clone size is given for some rows only: seen once, a few or many times, or a class if the clone is expanded.

abundance: .
d_gene: .
v_gene: TRBV19
j_gene: TRBJ1-5
CDR3aa: CASSTKTYQPQHF
CDR3nt: TGTGCCAGTAGTACAAAGACTTACCAGCCCCAGCATTTT

abundance: .
d_gene: .
v_gene: TRBV27
j_gene: TRBJ2-5
CDR3aa: CASSHSRDTDQETQYF
CDR3nt: TGTGCCAGCAGTCACTCCCGGGACACAGACCAAGAGACCCAGTACTTC

abundance: few
d_gene: TRBD2
v_gene: TRBV30
j_gene: TRBJ2-3
CDR3aa: CAWRLAGATDTQYF
CDR3nt: TGTGCCTGGAGACTAGCGGGAGCTACAGATACGCAGTATTTT

abundance: .
d_gene: TRBD1
v_gene: TRBV6-5
j_gene: TRBJ1-1
CDR3aa: CASSYGFLTGATEAFF
CDR3nt: TGTGCCAGCAGTTACGGGTTTTTGACAGGGGCCACTGAAGCTTTCTTT

abundance: .
d_gene: TRBD2
v_gene: TRBV5-6
j_gene: TRBJ2-1
CDR3aa: CASSPGTSGGYNEQFF
CDR3nt: TGTGCCAGCAGCCCCGGGACTAGCGGGGGCTACAATGAGCAGTTCTTC

abundance: .
d_gene: .
v_gene: TRBV5-1
j_gene: TRBJ2-7
CDR3aa: CASSLNRVNYEQYF
CDR3nt: TGCGCCAGCAGCTTGAACAGGGTTAACTACGAGCAGTACTTC

abundance: .
d_gene: TRBD2
v_gene: TRBV7-9
j_gene: TRBJ2-4
CDR3aa: CASSPRTSGNVGIQYF
CDR3nt: TGTGCCAGCAGCCCGAGGACTAGCGGGAATGTCGGCATTCAGTACTTC

abundance: .
d_gene: TRBD1
v_gene: TRBV5-6
j_gene: TRBJ1-5
CDR3aa: CASIQSSDRDGNQPQHF
CDR3nt: TGTGCCAGCATCCAGTCATCGGACAGGGATGGCAATCAGCCCCAGCATTTT

abundance: .
d_gene: .
v_gene: TRBV6-6
j_gene: TRBJ1-5
CDR3aa: CASSYSLAGRAPSQHF
CDR3nt: TGTGCCAGCAGTTACAGTTTAGCGGGGAGGGCGCCTTCCCAGCATTTT

abundance: once
d_gene: .
v_gene: TRBV4-1
j_gene: TRBJ2-7
CDR3aa: CASSPGDNNQYEQYF
CDR3nt: TGCGCCAGCAGCCCTGGGGACAACAATCAATACGAGCAGTACTTC

abundance: once
d_gene: TRBD2
v_gene: TRBV9
j_gene: TRBJ2-1
CDR3aa: CASSVEREAQDEQFF
CDR3nt: TGTGCCAGCAGCGTAGAACGGGAGGCCCAAGATGAGCAGTTCTTC

abundance: .
d_gene: .
v_gene: TRBV4-1
j_gene: TRBJ2-1
CDR3aa: CASSQPRGAASANNEQFF
CDR3nt: TGCGCCAGCAGCCAACCTCGGGGCGCCGCTAGCGCTAACAATGAGCAGTTCTTC

abundance: .
d_gene: .
v_gene: TRBV13
j_gene: TRBJ2-1
CDR3aa: CASSATGTLSHEQFF
CDR3nt: TGTGCCAGCAGCGCTACCGGGACTCTCAGTCATGAGCAGTTCTTC

abundance: .
d_gene: .
v_gene: TRBV2
j_gene: TRBJ1-1
CDR3aa: CASSVTEARIEAFF
CDR3nt: TGTGCCAGCAGTGTAACAGAAGCCCGAATTGAAGCTTTCTTT

abundance: .
d_gene: TRBD2
v_gene: TRBV18
j_gene: TRBJ2-3
CDR3aa: CASSPASGSWTDTQYF
CDR3nt: TGTGCCAGCTCACCAGCTAGCGGGAGTTGGACAGATACGCAGTATTTT

abundance: .
d_gene: .
v_gene: TRBV11-3
j_gene: TRBJ1-2
CDR3aa: CASRRLRVYTF
CDR3nt: TGTGCCAGCAGACGCCTCCGGGTCTACACCTTC

abundance: .
d_gene: TRBD1
v_gene: TRBV28
j_gene: TRBJ2-5
CDR3aa: CASIRTGYETQYF
CDR3nt: TGTGCCAGCATAAGGACAGGGTATGAGACCCAGTACTTC

abundance: .
d_gene: TRBD1
v_gene: TRBV2
j_gene: TRBJ1-5
CDR3aa: CASSGQGTGNQPQHF
CDR3nt: TGTGCCAGCAGTGGACAGGGAACGGGCAATCAGCCCCAGCATTTT

abundance: few
d_gene: TRBD1
v_gene: TRBV27
j_gene: TRBJ1-1
CDR3aa: CASSLYGTDEAFF
CDR3nt: TGTGCCAGCTCTCTATACGGGACAGATGAAGCTTTCTTT

abundance: .
d_gene: TRBD2
v_gene: TRBV28
j_gene: TRBJ2-7
CDR3aa: CASSTSTGGLPYEQYF
CDR3nt: TGTGCCAGCAGTACGAGCACGGGAGGGCTGCCCTACGAGCAGTACTTC

abundance: .
d_gene: TRBD1
v_gene: TRBV18
j_gene: TRBJ2-2
CDR3aa: CASIYRGLNTGELFF
CDR3nt: TGTGCCAGCATTTACAGGGGCTTGAACACCGGGGAGCTGTTTTTT

abundance: .
d_gene: .
v_gene: TRBV9
j_gene: TRBJ2-5
CDR3aa: CASSVGRKETQYF
CDR3nt: TGTGCCAGCAGCGTAGGGAGGAAAGAGACCCAGTACTTC

abundance: .
d_gene: .
v_gene: TRBV5-1
j_gene: TRBJ2-7
CDR3aa: CASSNGVLDEQYF
CDR3nt: TGCGCCAGCAGTAACGGGGTCCTGGACGAGCAGTACTTC

abundance: .
d_gene: .
v_gene: TRBV27
j_gene: TRBJ1-4
CDR3aa: CASSLSGEEKLFF
CDR3nt: TGTGCCAGCAGTTTATCGGGAGAGGAAAAACTGTTTTTT

abundance: many
d_gene: TRBD2
v_gene: TRBV7-9
j_gene: TRBJ2-2
CDR3aa: CASSSSGGAGELFF
CDR3nt: TGTGCCAGCAGCTCTAGCGGGGGCGCCGGGGAGCTGTTTTTT